A single sample gave rise to the 20 T cell receptor beta chains below, sequenced in a study of OX40 agonist ivuxolimab in advanced cancers. Using immunoSEQ multiplex PCR, the repertoire was profiled, and TCRdb retains in-frame clones only, with some absent. The sample has about 91,000 clones; more than 80% are singletons. The sample consisted of CD4+ or CD8+ T cells sorted from blood, taken in a trial of the OX40 agonist ivuxolimab. The receptors shown here come from an adult with an advanced solid tumor such as melanoma, head and neck, liver or kidney cancer.

The rearrangement uses TRBV6-9 and TRBJ2-7, with D perhaps matching TRBD1 (5 bases). The CDR3 runs to 15 residues. With 2 bases removed from V and 0 bases from J, the gap between germline ends came to 11 bases. The germline V gene encodes CDR1 MNHGY and CDR2 SVAAGI. The CDR3 coding sequence is TGTGCCAGCAGTTATCATGCAGGGAACTCCTACGAGCAGTACTTC. Its protein product is CASSYHAGNSYEQYF.

J is TRBJ2-3 and V is TRBV28; TRBD1 matches 10 bases. J lost 7 bases, V lost 10 bases, and 14 bases had no gene match. The CDR3 runs to 15 residues. Germline V gene sequence: CDR1 MDHEN, CDR2 SYDVKM. CDR3 loop: CAITDRGFSRHTQYF. CDR3 in DNA: TGTGCCATCACGGACAGGGGGTTTAGTAGGCATACGCAGTATTTT.

V gene TRBV5-5 combines with J gene TRBJ2-1; TRBD1 aligns across 9 bases. The germline gives CDR1 SGHKS, CDR2 YYEKEE (reference sequence). V lost 5 bases to trimming and J lost 4 bases; unmatched junction nucleotides: 7. The CDR3 has 15 residues. DNA of the CDR3: TGTGCCAGCAGACCTGACAGGGGGGTGTACAATGAGCAGTTCTTC. Protein sequence: CASRPDRGVYNEQFF.

This CDR3 is CASSTGLSTNTGELFF. The DNA of the CDR3 is TGTGCCAGCAGTACAGGTCTTTCGACGAACACCGGGGAGCTGTTTTTT. The gene calls are TRBV25-1 and TRBJ2-2; maybe TRBD1 (5 bases). From germline, CDR1 is MGHDK and CDR2 SYGVNS. The CDR3 has 16 amino acids. Trimming removed 5 bases from V and 0 bases from J, with 13 bases in between. Combining the CDR3 with reference TRBV25-1 and TRBJ2-2 gives the whole variable domain EADIYQTPRYLVIGTGKKITLECSQTMGHDKMYWYQQDPGMELHLIHYSYGVNSTEKGDLSSESTVSRIRTEHFPLTLESARPSHTSQYLCASSTGLSTNTGELFFGEGSRLTVL.

This clone was observed a few times. The chain couples TRBV4-1 to TRBJ1-5, with TRBD1 as a possible D gene (5 bases). Looked up from germline, CDR1 is MGHRA and CDR2 is YSYEKL. The CDR3 is 14 amino acids. With 4 bases removed from V and 3 bases from J, the gap between germline ends came to 10 bases. As DNA, the CDR3 is TGCGCCAGCAGCCCTCCAGGGAACAATCAGCCCCAGCATTTT. Translating it yields CASSPPGNNQPQHF.

The chain combines TRBV25-1 with TRBJ1-2; maybe TRBD1 (5 bases). The V end was cut by 3 bases, the J end by 8 bases, with 16 bases between. The CDR3 runs to 14 residues. From germline, CDR1 is MGHDK and CDR2 SYGVNS. The CDR3 is CASSDQRRGGGYTF. The CDR3 nucleotides read TGTGCCAGCAGTGATCAAAGGAGGGGTGGCGGCTACACCTTC.

The rearrangement links TRBV15 to TRBJ2-3, with TRBD2 identical over 12 bases. The CDR3 runs 16 residues. V shed 3 bases, J shed 1 base, and the junction held 2 bases outside the gene matches. Germline CDR1 is LNHNV and CDR2 is YYDKDF (reference sequence). The CDR3 spells CATSRRTSGGTDTQYF. DNA for the CDR3: TGTGCCACCAGCAGGCGGACTAGCGGGGGCACAGATACGCAGTATTTT. Full variable domain (rest looked up from reference TRBV15 and TRBJ2-3): DAMVIQNPRYQVTQFGKPVTLSCSQTLNHNVMYWYQQKSSQAPKLLFHYYDKDFNNEADTPDNFQSRRPNTSFCFLDIRSPGLGDTAMYLCATSRRTSGGTDTQYFGPGTRLTVL.

This clone was detected only a few times. This chain joins TRBV20-1 and TRBJ2-7; 7 bases agree with TRBD1. This CDR3 comprises 11 residues. V trimming: 7 bases; J trimming: 3 bases; junction bases outside the gene matches: 3. CDR1 and CDR2 from the germline V gene are DFQATT and SNEGSKA (reference sequence). CDR3 in amino acids: CSVTGVYEQYF. CDR3 DNA: TGCAGTGTAACAGGGGTCTACGAGCAGTACTTC.

The CDR3 protein is CASSYSRGRGYTF. In DNA form, the CDR3 reads TGTGCCAGCAGTTACTCGAGGGGGCGTGGCTACACCTTC. The J gene is TRBJ1-2, the V gene TRBV6-5; 7 nucleotides align to TRBD1. The CDR3 totals 13 residues. Trimming cost V 0 bases and J 7 bases; bases outside gene matches: 2. In germline, CDR1 is MNHEY, CDR2 SVGAGI.

The V call is TRBV7-3, the J call TRBJ2-1, with 9 bases fitting TRBD2. Germline V lookup: CDR1 SGHTA, CDR2 FQGTGA. This CDR3 comprises 14 residues. With 8 bases clipped from V and 6 bases from J, the junction kept 8 bases outside the gene matches. The CDR3 DNA reads TGTGCCAGCGGGGCGGGACTAGCCTCCAATGAGCAGTTCTTC. It specifies CASGAGLASNEQFF.

A single count supports this clone. The CDR3 DNA is TGTGCCAGCAGCCCCCGACTAGCGGGGAATCAAGAGACCCAGTACTTC. This gives the protein CASSPRLAGNQETQYF. The chain combines TRBV7-9 with TRBJ2-5, with 11 bases identical to TRBD2. The CDR3 extends over 16 amino acids. The V segment lost 5 bases and the J segment 2 bases; nucleotides outside the gene matches: 7. Germline loops: CDR1 SEHNR, CDR2 FQNEAQ (reference sequence).

The genes are TRBV28 and TRBJ1-1; TRBD1 aligns across 7 bases. This CDR3 spans 15 amino acids. Trimming removed 5 bases from V and 3 bases from J; junction bases left unmatched: 9. Germline V gene lookup returns CDR1 MDHEN and CDR2 SYDVKM. Here the CDR3 DNA reads TGTGCCAGCAGTCGGGGGGACAGCGGGGACACTGAAGCTTTCTTT. This gives the protein CASSRGDSGDTEAFF. Looking up the rest from reference TRBV28 and TRBJ1-1 gives the full variable domain: DVKVTQSSRYLVKRTGEKVFLECVQDMDHENMFWYRQDPGLGLRLIYFSYDVKMKEKGDIPEGYSVSREKKERFSLILESASTNQTSMYLCASSRGDSGDTEAFFGQGTRLTVV.

The CDR3 DNA reads as TGCAGCGCGTTGACTAGCGGTAAAGTTACGCAGTATTTT. Its protein is CSALTSGKVTQYF. The rearrangement links TRBV29-1 to TRBJ2-3, with TRBD2 matching 9 bases. Per germline, CDR1 SQVTM and CDR2 ANQGSEA. Losses at the gene ends were 7 bases for V and 8 bases for J; bases not matched to a gene: 10. There are 13 residues in the CDR3.

This clone was counted only a few times. The chain combines TRBV13 with TRBJ1-1; D perhaps matches TRBD1 (5 bases). The CDR3 spans 15 residues. Trimming removed 5 bases from V and 0 bases from J, with 13 bases in between. Germline CDR1 PRHDT, CDR2 FYEKMQ (reference sequence). CDR3 in amino acids: CASSQLGRMNTEAFF. Written as DNA, the CDR3 is TGTGCCAGCAGCCAACTGGGACGGATGAACACTGAAGCTTTCTTT.

This chain uses TRBV7-6 with TRBJ1-3; TRBD1 matches 10 bases. CDR1 and CDR2 (germline): SGHVS, FNYEAQ. The V and J ends lost 1 base and 2 bases, in that order; junction bases with no gene match: 5. CDR3 length: 17 amino acids. The CDR3 nucleotides are TGTGCCAGCAGCTTAGGGAGACAGGGGGCAGCTGGAAACACCATATATTTT. It encodes CASSLGRQGAAGNTIYF.

This clone was detected once. The chain employs TRBV21-1 and TRBJ1-3; the table's D call TRBD1 went unverified against the DNA. TRBV21-1 is a pseudogene segment. The CDR3 is 22 amino acids. The CDR3 DNA reads as TGTGCCAGCACCCCGGCTGTCACCCTAAGATGGACAGGGGGTAATGGTGGAAACACCATATATTTT. Its translation: CASTPAVTLRWTGGNGGNTIYF.

The genes are TRBV28 and TRBJ2-7; D unclear. Trimming left V 6 bases short and J 7 bases short, with 13 bases between. CDR1 and CDR2 (germline): MDHEN, SYDVKM. This CDR3 has 12 residues. The CDR3 reads CASSPNLWEQYF. CDR3 nucleotides: TGTGCCAGCAGCCCCAACCTCTGGGAGCAGTACTTC.

The rearrangement links TRBV7-9 to TRBJ1-2; D gene ambiguous. Trimming stripped 4 bases from V and 5 bases from J, with 14 bases between. Germline loops: CDR1 SEHNR, CDR2 FQNEAQ (reference sequence). This CDR3 is built from 14 residues. CDR3 sequence reads: CASSSQRGGYGYTF. CDR3 nucleotides: TGTGCCAGCAGCTCCCAGCGGGGAGGATATGGCTACACCTTC.

The chain employs TRBV29-1 and TRBJ2-3; 7 bases are a match to TRBD2. Germline V CDR1 and CDR2: SQVTM, ANQGSEA. Unmatched junction bases numbered 7, after V lost 3 bases and J lost 4 bases. The CDR3 runs 14 residues. CDR3 protein: CSVEGGRGADTQYF. CDR3 nucleotides: TGCAGCGTTGAGGGGGGGAGAGGGGCAGATACGCAGTATTTT.

The chain links TRBV11-2 to TRBJ2-7, with TRBD2 matching over 9 bases. The CDR3 totals 15 residues. Trimming took 6 bases from V and 4 from J; bases not matched to a gene: 10. In germline, CDR1 is SGHAT, CDR2 FQNNGV. The CDR3 loop is CASSLWASGAYEQYV. The CDR3, as DNA: TGTGCCAGCAGTTTATGGGCTAGCGGGGCTTACGAGCAGTACGTC.